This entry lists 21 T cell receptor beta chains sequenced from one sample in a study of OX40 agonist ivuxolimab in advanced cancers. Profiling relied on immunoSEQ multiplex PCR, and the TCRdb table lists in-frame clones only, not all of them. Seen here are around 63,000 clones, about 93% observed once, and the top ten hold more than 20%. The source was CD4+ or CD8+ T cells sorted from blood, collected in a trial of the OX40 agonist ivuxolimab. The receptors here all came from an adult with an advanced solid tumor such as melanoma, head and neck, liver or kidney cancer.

CDR3 region: CASSRGGQTAYEQYF. Written as DNA, the CDR3 is TGTGCCAGCAGCAGGGGGGGACAGACCGCCTACGAGCAGTACTTC. This chain joins TRBV11-2 and TRBJ2-7; perhaps D is TRBD1 or TRBD2 (7 bases each). CDR1 is SGHAT and CDR2 is FQNNGV in the germline V gene. Trimming took off 5 bases at V and 2 bases at J, with 16 bases between the two ends. The CDR3 covers 15 residues.

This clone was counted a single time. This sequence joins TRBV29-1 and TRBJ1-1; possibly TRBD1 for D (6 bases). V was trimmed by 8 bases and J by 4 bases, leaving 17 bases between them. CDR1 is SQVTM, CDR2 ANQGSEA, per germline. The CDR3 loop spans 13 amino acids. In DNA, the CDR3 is TGCAGCATTGCCCAGGGGCAGAGCACTGAAGCTTTCTTT. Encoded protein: CSIAQGQSTEAFF.

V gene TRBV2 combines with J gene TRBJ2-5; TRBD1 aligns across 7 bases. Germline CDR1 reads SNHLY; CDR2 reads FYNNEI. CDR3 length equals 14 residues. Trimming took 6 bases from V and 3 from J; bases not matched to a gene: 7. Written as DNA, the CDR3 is TGTGCCAGCAGGGTCCGGGACAGAAAAGAGACCCAGTACTTC. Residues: CASRVRDRKETQYF.

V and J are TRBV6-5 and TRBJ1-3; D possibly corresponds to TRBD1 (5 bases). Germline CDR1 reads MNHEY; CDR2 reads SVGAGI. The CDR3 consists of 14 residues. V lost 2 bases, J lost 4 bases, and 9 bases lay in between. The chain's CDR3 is CASSYGGRGNTIYF. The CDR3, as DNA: TGTGCCAGCAGTTACGGGGGAAGGGGAAACACCATATATTTT.

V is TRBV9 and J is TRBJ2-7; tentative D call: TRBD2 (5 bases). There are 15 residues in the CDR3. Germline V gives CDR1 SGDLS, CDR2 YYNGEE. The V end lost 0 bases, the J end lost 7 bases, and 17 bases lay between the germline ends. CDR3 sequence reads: CASSVAYRGIVEQYF. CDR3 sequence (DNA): TGTGCCAGCAGCGTAGCGTACAGAGGGATCGTAGAGCAGTACTTC.

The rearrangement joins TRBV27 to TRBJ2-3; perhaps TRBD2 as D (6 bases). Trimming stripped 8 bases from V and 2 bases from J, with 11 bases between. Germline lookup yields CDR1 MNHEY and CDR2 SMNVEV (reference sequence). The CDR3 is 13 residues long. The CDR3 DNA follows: TGTGCCAGCGGTGGGGGACTCACAGATACGCAGTATTTT. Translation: CASGGGLTDTQYF.

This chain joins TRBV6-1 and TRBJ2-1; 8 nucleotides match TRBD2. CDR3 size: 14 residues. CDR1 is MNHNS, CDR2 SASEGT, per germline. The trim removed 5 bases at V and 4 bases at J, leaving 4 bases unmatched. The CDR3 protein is CASSLAGVYNEQFF. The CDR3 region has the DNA TGTGCCAGCAGTCTAGCGGGCGTTTACAATGAGCAGTTCTTC.

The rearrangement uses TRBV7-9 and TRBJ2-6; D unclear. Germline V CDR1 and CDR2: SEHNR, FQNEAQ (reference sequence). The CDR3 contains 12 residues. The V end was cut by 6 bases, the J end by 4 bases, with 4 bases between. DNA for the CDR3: TGTGCCAGCAGACTGGGGGCCAACGTCCTGACTTTC. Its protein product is CASRLGANVLTF.

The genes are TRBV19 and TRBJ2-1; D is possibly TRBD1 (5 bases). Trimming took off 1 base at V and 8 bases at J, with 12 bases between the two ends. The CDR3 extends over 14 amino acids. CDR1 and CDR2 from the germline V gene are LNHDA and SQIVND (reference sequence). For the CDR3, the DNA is TGTGCCAGTAGTATAGGGTTGACAGTGGATGAGCAGTTCTTC. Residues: CASSIGLTVDEQFF.

For the CDR3, the DNA is TGTGCCAGCAGCGCCGGGACGCAGGCAACTAATGAAAAACTGTTTTTT. It codes for CASSAGTQATNEKLFF. The chain links TRBV9 to TRBJ1-4; tentative D call: TRBD1 (5 bases). The CDR3 contains 16 residues. V was pared by 3 bases and J by 0 bases, with 12 bases between. Looked up from germline, CDR1 is SGDLS and CDR2 is YYNGEE. The whole variable domain, filled in from reference TRBV9 and TRBJ1-4, reads DSGVTQTPKHLITATGQRVTLRCSPRSGDLSVYWYQQSLDQGLQFLIQYYNGEERAKGNILERFSAQQFPDLHSELNLSSLELGDSALYFCASSAGTQATNEKLFFGSGTQLSVL.

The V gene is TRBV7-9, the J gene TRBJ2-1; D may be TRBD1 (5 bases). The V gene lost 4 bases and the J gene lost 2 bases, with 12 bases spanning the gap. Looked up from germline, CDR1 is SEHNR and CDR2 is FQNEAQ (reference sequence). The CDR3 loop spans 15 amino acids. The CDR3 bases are TGTGCCAGCAGCTGGACATTGGGGCCCTACAATGAGCAGTTCTTC. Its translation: CASSWTLGPYNEQFF. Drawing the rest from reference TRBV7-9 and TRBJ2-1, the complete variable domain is DTGVSQNPRHKITKRGQNVTFRCDPISEHNRLYWYRQTLGQGPEFLTYFQNEAQLEKSRLLSDRFSAERPKGSFSTLEIQRTEQGDSAMYLCASSWTLGPYNEQFFGPGTRLTVL.

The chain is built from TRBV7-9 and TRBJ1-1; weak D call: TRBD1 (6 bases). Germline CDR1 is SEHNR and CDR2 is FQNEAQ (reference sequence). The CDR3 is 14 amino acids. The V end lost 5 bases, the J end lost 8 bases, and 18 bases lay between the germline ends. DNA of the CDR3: TGTGCCAGCAGCGCCCCGACAGGCCCTCTGGAAGCTTTCTTT. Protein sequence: CASSAPTGPLEAFF.

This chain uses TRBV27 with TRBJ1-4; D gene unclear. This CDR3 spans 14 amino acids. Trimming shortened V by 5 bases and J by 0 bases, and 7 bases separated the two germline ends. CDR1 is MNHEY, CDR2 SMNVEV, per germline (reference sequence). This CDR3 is CASSPIATNEKLFF. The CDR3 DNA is TGTGCCAGCAGTCCCATTGCAACTAATGAAAAACTGTTTTTT.

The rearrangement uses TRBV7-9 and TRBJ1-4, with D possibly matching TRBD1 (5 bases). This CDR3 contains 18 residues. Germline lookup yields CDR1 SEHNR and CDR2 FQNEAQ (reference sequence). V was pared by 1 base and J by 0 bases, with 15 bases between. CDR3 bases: TGTGCCAGCAGCTTAGATATTTGGGGCGGACCAACTAATGAAAAACTGTTTTTT. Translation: CASSLDIWGGPTNEKLFF.

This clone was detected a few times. CDR3 nucleotides: TGTGCCAGCAGCGGAAACGATGGGGGGTCATACGAGCAGTACTTC. Translating gives CASSGNDGGSYEQYF. The chain couples TRBV6-5 to TRBJ2-7, with D possibly being TRBD2 (6 bases). Trimming removed 6 bases at V and 4 bases at J, with 19 bases between. Germline V lookup: CDR1 MNHEY, CDR2 SVGAGI. The CDR3 runs to 15 residues.

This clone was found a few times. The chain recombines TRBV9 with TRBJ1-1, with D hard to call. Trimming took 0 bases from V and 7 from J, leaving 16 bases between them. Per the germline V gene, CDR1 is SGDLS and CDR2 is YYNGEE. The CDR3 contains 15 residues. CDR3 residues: CASSVGLAGKDEAFF. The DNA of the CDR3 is TGTGCCAGCAGCGTAGGGTTGGCCGGGAAGGATGAAGCTTTCTTT.

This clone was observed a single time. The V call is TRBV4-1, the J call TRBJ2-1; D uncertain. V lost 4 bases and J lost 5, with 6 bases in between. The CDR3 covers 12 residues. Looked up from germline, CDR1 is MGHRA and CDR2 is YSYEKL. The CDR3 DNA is TGCGCCAGCAGCCCCACTAACAATGAGCAGTTCTTC. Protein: CASSPTNNEQFF.

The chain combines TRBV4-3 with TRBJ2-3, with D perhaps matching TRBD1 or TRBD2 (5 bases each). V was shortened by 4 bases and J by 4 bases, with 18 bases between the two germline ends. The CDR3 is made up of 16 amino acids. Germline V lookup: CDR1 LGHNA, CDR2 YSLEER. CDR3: CASSPILGARADTQYF. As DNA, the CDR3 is TGCGCCAGCAGCCCTATCCTAGGGGCGCGGGCAGATACGCAGTATTTT.

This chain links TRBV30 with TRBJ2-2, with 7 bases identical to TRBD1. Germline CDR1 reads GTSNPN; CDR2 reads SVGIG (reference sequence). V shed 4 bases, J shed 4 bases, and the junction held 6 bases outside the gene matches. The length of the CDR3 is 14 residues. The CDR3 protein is CAWTGTVGTGELFF. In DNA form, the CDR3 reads TGTGCCTGGACGGGGACAGTAGGCACCGGGGAGCTGTTTTTT.

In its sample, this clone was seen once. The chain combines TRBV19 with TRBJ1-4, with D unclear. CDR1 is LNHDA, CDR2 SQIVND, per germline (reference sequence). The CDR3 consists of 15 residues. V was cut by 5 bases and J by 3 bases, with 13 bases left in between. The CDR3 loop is CASSWQLKPNEKLFF. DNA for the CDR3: TGTGCCAGTAGTTGGCAGCTTAAACCTAATGAAAAACTGTTTTTT.

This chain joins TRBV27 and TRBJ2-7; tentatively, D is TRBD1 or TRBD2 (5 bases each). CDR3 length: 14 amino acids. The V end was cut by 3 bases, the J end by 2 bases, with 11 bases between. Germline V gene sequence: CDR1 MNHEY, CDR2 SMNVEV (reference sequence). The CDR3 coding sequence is TGTGCCAGCAGTTTTCGGGACGGAGCCTACGAGCAGTACTTC. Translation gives CASSFRDGAYEQYF.